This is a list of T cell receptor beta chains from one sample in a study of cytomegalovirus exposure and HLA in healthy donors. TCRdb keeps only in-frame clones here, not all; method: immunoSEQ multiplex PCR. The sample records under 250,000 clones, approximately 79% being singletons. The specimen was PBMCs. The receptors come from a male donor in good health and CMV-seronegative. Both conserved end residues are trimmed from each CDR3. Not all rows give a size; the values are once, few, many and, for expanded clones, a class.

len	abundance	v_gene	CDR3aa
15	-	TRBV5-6	ASSSFRTDPPPQTQY
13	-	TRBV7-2	ASSLMRGPPRTQY
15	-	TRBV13	ASSPGLAGAGGYEQY
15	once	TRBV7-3	ASSLITAGGPQGELF
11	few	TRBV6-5	ASSYLLNTEAF
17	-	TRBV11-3	ASSHSAPFTSGITGELF
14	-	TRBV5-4	ASSGGQGLAGNTIY
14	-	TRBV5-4	ASSQMRDRGQETQY
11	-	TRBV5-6	ASSLVQGDEQY
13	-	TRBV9	ASSVTYRSNEKLF
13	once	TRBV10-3	AITPDRGPYNEQF
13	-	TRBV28	ASSSGDTYTGELF
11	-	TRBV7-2	ASSLGAGRGAF
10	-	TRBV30	AYLAGGHGYT
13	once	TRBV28	ASSATGGFGNTIY